This T cell receptor (beta chain) was obtained from a study of blood T cell repertoires in COVID-19. Across the study: Spain, Italy and the United States supplied samples that represented acute and convalescent COVID-19. PBMCs, B-cell-depleted T cells, or T cells provided the cDNA or gDNA that made up the material.

Original methodology: From reference gene primer amplification, estimates of nucleated cell counts were derived. Generated by immunoSEQ multiplex PCR, the TCRdb table keeps only in-frame clones and is missing some. Clone size and V and J calls were adopted from that table, with D and trimming inferred from the DNA. The table includes some 40,000 clones, roughly 88% detected once. The CDR3 totals 15 residues. Germline V lookup: CDR1 WNHNN, CDR2 SYGVQD (reference sequence). The ends were cut back, 3 bases at V and 5 bases at J, with 16 bases in the middle. The V and J genes are TRBV10-1 and TRBJ2-5; D might be TRBD2 (6 bases). The receptor's source is a woman of 80 years or more with acute or convalescent COVID-19. Sequenced input: peripheral blood. DNA of the CDR3: TGCGCCAGCAGTGACCTGACAGCGGGCAGGGAGACCCAGTACTTC. This sequence encodes CASSDLTAGRETQYF.